Listed below are T cell receptor beta chains from one sample, sequenced in a study of PD-1 blockade in mismatch repair-deficient tumors. Using immunoSEQ multiplex PCR, the repertoire was profiled, and TCRdb retains in-frame clones only, with some absent. The data show about 49,000 clones, more than 65% seen once. The sequencing here drew on PBMCs, taken before pembrolizumab treatment. The receptors originated from an adult with mismatch repair-deficient cancer. Both conserved end residues are part of each CDR3. D genes are given only for firm matches. Some rows have no size entry. The others give once, few or many, or a class for an expanded clone.

D	V	size	J	DNA	CDR3
NA	TRBV11-2	NA	TRBJ2-1	TGTGCCAGCAGCTTGGGCATCCTCTATGGCAATGAGCAGTTCTTC	CASSLGILYGNEQFF
NA	TRBV5-6	NA	TRBJ2-7	TGTGCCAGTCATCTCTTGCGGGGGCCCGAGCAGTACTTC	CASHLLRGPEQYF
NA	TRBV4-3	once	TRBJ1-2	TGCGCCAGCAGCCAAGATCACAGGACCTATGGCTACACCTTC	CASSQDHRTYGYTF
TRBD1	TRBV18	NA	TRBJ1-2	TGTGCCAGCTCACCGGAACCGACAGGGGACAGCTATGGCTACACCTTC	CASSPEPTGDSYGYTF
NA	TRBV7-9	few	TRBJ1-5	TGTGCCAGCAGCTATGGGGGAGAAGGAGATCAGCCCCAGCATTTT	CASSYGGEGDQPQHF
TRBD1	TRBV19	NA	TRBJ1-2	TGTGCCAGTAGTACTAACAGGGGTAACTATGGCTACACCTTC	CASSTNRGNYGYTF
NA	TRBV9	NA	TRBJ2-3	TGTGCCAGCAGCCCCCGGGGGTATACGCAGTATTTT	CASSPRGYTQYF
NA	TRBV10-3	NA	TRBJ2-5	TGTGCCATCAGGGGGAGCGGCGAACAAGAGACCCAGTACTTC	CAIRGSGEQETQYF
NA	TRBV20-1	few	TRBJ1-1	TGCAGTGCTGGACGGGGGAAAGCTTTCTTT	CSAGRGKAFF
TRBD1	TRBV29-1	NA	TRBJ1-1	TGCAGCGTTGAAGCGGGGACAGGGGGGTACACTGAAGCTTTCTTT	CSVEAGTGGYTEAFF
NA	TRBV9	NA	TRBJ2-1	TGTGCCAGCAGCGTGGGTAGAGGAAGGGGCTCCTACAATGAGCAGTTCTTC	CASSVGRGRGSYNEQFF
NA	TRBV5-4	NA	TRBJ2-3	TGTGCCAGCAGCCGAAACTTACCTAGCACAGATACGCAGTATTTT	CASSRNLPSTDTQYF
NA	TRBV6-5	NA	TRBJ2-7	TGTGCCAGCAGTCAAACAGGGACGGAGCAGTACTTC	CASSQTGTEQYF
NA	TRBV21-1	NA	TRBJ1-2	TGTGCCAGCAGCAAAGCCCGACAGGGGCCCTTAGTTAACTATGGCTACACCTTC	CASSKARQGPLVNYGYTF
NA	TRBV11-2	NA	TRBJ2-1	TGTGCCAGCAGCTTACTCGGGGGACCAATCTACAATGAGCAGTTCTTC	CASSLLGGPIYNEQFF
TRBD2	TRBV28	NA	TRBJ2-3	TGTGCCAGCAGTCCTTGGATTTGGGGTAGCGGGGGATCCTCTAGCACAGATACGCAGTATTTT	CASSPWIWGSGGSSSTDTQYF
NA	TRBV4-2	NA	TRBJ2-3	TGTGCCAGCAGCCAAGCGGCAAGCACAGATACGCAGTATTTT	CASSQAASTDTQYF
NA	TRBV10-2	few	TRBJ2-1	TGCGCCAGCAATTCCGGCCGGTACAATGAGCAGTTCTTC	CASNSGRYNEQFF
TRBD1	TRBV27	NA	TRBJ1-2	TGTGCCAGCAGGGGGACAGGGAGGAACTATGGCTACACCTTC	CASRGTGRNYGYTF
NA	TRBV4-2	NA	TRBJ2-7	TGTGCCAGCAGCCAAGTTCGGGGGATGAACGAGCAGTACTTC	CASSQVRGMNEQYF
TRBD2	TRBV5-5	NA	TRBJ2-4	TGTGCCAGCAGCTTGCTTCAGACTAGCGGTACCAAAAACATTCAGTACTTC	CASSLLQTSGTKNIQYF
NA	TRBV12-5	NA	TRBJ1-2	TGTGCTAGTGGTTCCCGGGCCGTCTTGGACTATGGCTACACCTTC	CASGSRAVLDYGYTF
NA	TRBV29-1	NA	TRBJ2-7	TGCAGCGTTGAAGTACCCCCCGTACGTCTTGGTAATCCCTACGAGCAGTACTTC	CSVEVPPVRLGNPYEQYF
NA	TRBV7-8	NA	TRBJ1-5	TGTGCCAGCAGCTCATACGAGCCTCGGGGGCCGCGCTATCAGCCCCAGCATTTT	CASSSYEPRGPRYQPQHF
NA	TRBV6-6	NA	TRBJ2-7	TGTGCCAGCAGTTACACTAGCAACTCCTACGAGCAGTACTTC	CASSYTSNSYEQYF
NA	TRBV7-3	few	TRBJ2-2	TGTGCCAGCAGCTTAGGAGGGGGCACCGGGGAGCTGTTTTTT	CASSLGGGTGELFF
TRBD1	TRBV5-1	NA	TRBJ2-1	TGCGCCAGCAGCCCGGGACAGGGGCAGGCAATGACTGGGCAGTTCTTC	CASSPGQGQAMTGQFF
NA	TRBV15	NA	TRBJ2-5	TGTGCCACCGCTCGGGACGATTCTGAGACCCAGTACTTC	CATARDDSETQYF
TRBD2	TRBV9	NA	TRBJ2-1	TGTGCCAGCAGCGTAGCTACTACGGGAGGAGACCCCAGAGGCAATGAGCAGTTCTTC	CASSVATTGGDPRGNEQFF
NA	TRBV19	few	TRBJ2-7	TGTGCCAGTAGTATAGATTCTAGGGGGAGCGAGCAGTACTTC	CASSIDSRGSEQYF
NA	TRBV9	NA	TRBJ2-7	TGTGCCAGCAGCCCAGGTGCAGACCACGAGCAGTACTTC	CASSPGADHEQYF
NA	TRBV7-8	NA	TRBJ2-7	TGTGCCAGCAGCCAAGACACAGGTCTCTACGAGCAGTACTTC	CASSQDTGLYEQYF
NA	TRBV30	NA	TRBJ1-6	TGTGCCTGGAGCGCGGGGTTGGGGTCACCCCTCCACTTT	CAWSAGLGSPLHF
NA	TRBV19	NA	TRBJ1-5	TGTGCCAGTAGTATCTCATATCAGCCCCAGCATTTT	CASSISYQPQHF
NA	TRBV7-8	NA	TRBJ2-7	TGTGCCAGCAGCCACCCCCGGGGTAACTACGAGCAGTACTTC	CASSHPRGNYEQYF
NA	TRBV6-5	NA	TRBJ2-7	TGTGCCAGCAGTGACCTGGACAGCTCCCACGAGCAGTACTTC	CASSDLDSSHEQYF
TRBD2	TRBV7-3	NA	TRBJ2-1	TGTGCCAGCAGCTTGCAGACTAGCGGGAGGAGTGAGCAGTTCTTC	CASSLQTSGRSEQFF
TRBD1	TRBV30	NA	TRBJ2-1	TGTGCCTGGAGCCGCTCCGGGACAGGTGAGAATGAGCAGTTCTTC	CAWSRSGTGENEQFF
NA	TRBV7-9	NA	TRBJ2-3	TGTGCCAGCAGCCCTAGTCTGACACCGAGGGATACGCAGTATTTT	CASSPSLTPRDTQYF
TRBD1	TRBV4-1	NA	TRBJ2-7	TGCGCCAGCAGCCAAGATCCGAGACAGGGGGTCTACGAGCAGTACTTC	CASSQDPRQGVYEQYF
NA	TRBV5-1	NA	TRBJ2-1	TGCGCCAGCAGCTTGGCCACTCAGACTGAGCAGTTCTTC	CASSLATQTEQFF
NA	TRBV6-1	NA	TRBJ2-7	TGTGCCAGCATCTATCTACAGGAGACGCCCTACGAGCAGTACTTC	CASIYLQETPYEQYF
NA	TRBV7-2	once	TRBJ2-5	TGTGCCAGCAGCTTAGACCGGAGGCAGACCCAGTACTTC	CASSLDRRQTQYF